This T cell receptor (beta chain) originates from a study of T cell repertoires in cytomegalovirus infection. Study-level information: Public TCR beta signatures marked donors with CMV infection and the matching HLA. Whole-study findings and limits: CMV carriers with the relevant HLA were identified by cumulative public TCR beta family frequency. In two of eight donors, the top clonotype was HLA-C-restricted CMV-specific.

A remark on this clonotype: Its antigen is as yet unknown. A junction end diverges from the germline sequence, so it may reflect a read error.

There are 13 residues in the CDR3. The germline V gene encodes CDR1 SGHVS and CDR2 FQNEAQ. TCRdb used MiXCR to reprocess the reads, holding one entry per CDR3 protein. The data show 150,000 to 200,000 distinct CDR3 sequences, approximately 19% seen once. The chain employs TRBV7-8 and TRBJ2-3, with D unresolved. Material for sequencing was PBMCs. The clonotype comes from a human donor in good health (CMV status not recorded). Some clones in this sample may be carry-over from other donors' samples. The CDR3 nucleotides are TGTGCCAACAGCTTTATGATCACAGATACGCAGTATTTT. Its protein product is CANSFMITDTQYF.